One sample yielded the 13 T cell receptor beta chains listed below, sequenced in a study of human T cells and chemical hapten exposure. TCRdb reanalysed the RACE reads using MiXCR and keeps one entry per CDR3 protein. The sample has about 120,000 distinct CDR3 sequences; roughly an eighth are singletons. Time point: patch test 1, 2 weeks after DPC sensitization. Indicated treatment: therapeutic diphenylcyclopropenone sensitization with weekly scalp DPC. The sample was whole blood, taken in connection with sensitization to the hapten diphenylcyclopropenone (DPC). These receptors were taken from a woman aged 45 to 65 with alopecia areata. Some clones in this sample may be carry-over from other donors' samples.

This clonotype was counted many times. This sequence joins TRBV19 and TRBJ1-5, with a possible D match to TRBD1 (5 bases). CDR3 size: 14 residues. The germline V gene encodes CDR1 LNHDA and CDR2 SQIVND (reference sequence). V lost 6 bases, J lost 2 bases, and 11 bases lay in between. CDR3 sequence reads: CASRPVGRNQPQHF. CDR3 sequence (DNA): TGTGCCAGTAGACCTGTGGGGCGCAATCAGCCCCAGCATTTT.

The sample holds a few counts of this clonotype. This sequence joins TRBV7-9 and TRBJ1-1, with no clear D. The CDR3 contains 14 residues. CDR1 is SEHNR and CDR2 is FQNEAQ in the germline V gene (reference sequence). The V and J ends lost 1 base and 4 bases respectively, with 10 bases between them. The CDR3 DNA is TGTGCCAGCAGCTTAGTTGGGGTTTCCACTGAAGCTTTCTTT. Translation: CASSLVGVSTEAFF.

There are a few counts of this clonotype. This chain links TRBV20-1 with TRBJ2-4; D tentatively fits TRBD1 or TRBD2 (6 bases each). Trimming stripped 6 bases from V and 8 bases from J, with 14 bases between. Germline loops: CDR1 DFQATT, CDR2 SNEGSKA (reference sequence). The CDR3 length is 12 residues. CDR3 amino acids: CSAMTGGDIQYF. The CDR3 bases are TGCAGTGCAATGACAGGCGGGGACATTCAGTACTTC.

J is TRBJ1-5 and V is TRBV5-1; TRBD1 aligns across 7 bases. The CDR3 consists of 15 residues. V gave up 0 bases and J gave up 4 bases; unmatched junction bases: 4. Germline values: CDR1 SGHRS, CDR2 YFSETQ. The CDR3 region has the DNA TGCGCCAGCAGCTTGGACGGACAGGAGAATCAGCCCCAGCATTTT. Translating gives CASSLDGQENQPQHF.

Ten or more counts support this clonotype. CDR3 amino acids: CASTPQIHRGSPLHF. In nucleotides, the CDR3 is TGTGCCAGCACCCCCCAGATTCATCGGGGTTCACCCCTCCACTTT. The J gene is TRBJ1-6, the V gene TRBV27, with D unresolved. From germline, CDR1 is MNHEY and CDR2 SMNVEV (reference sequence). V lost 7 bases, J lost 9 bases, and 19 bases lay in between. The CDR3 runs to 15 residues.

This chain connects TRBV18 to TRBJ1-1; a possible D gene is TRBD1 (6 bases). From germline, CDR1 is KGHSH and CDR2 LQKENI. The CDR3 covers 14 residues. Trimming removed 6 bases at V and 1 base at J, with 12 bases between. This chain's CDR3 is CASSADRKNTEAFF. CDR3 DNA: TGTGCCAGCTCTGCGGACAGAAAGAACACTGAAGCTTTCTTT.

V and J are TRBV5-1 and TRBJ2-1; TRBD2 aligns across 10 bases. The germline CDR1 and CDR2 sequences are SGHRS and YFSETQ. This CDR3 contains 12 residues. V lost 4 bases to trimming and J lost 10 bases; unmatched junction nucleotides: 2. CDR3 DNA sequence: TGCGCCAGCAGCCAGGGACTAGCGGAGCAGTTCTTC. Translated: CASSQGLAEQFF.

The chain carries TRBV2 and TRBJ2-7; 8 nucleotides align to TRBD1. V shed 7 bases, J shed 6 bases, and the junction held 14 bases outside the gene matches. This CDR3 spans 15 amino acids. From germline, CDR1 is SNHLY and CDR2 FYNNEI. In DNA form, the CDR3 reads TGTGCCAGCACTGCCCGTGTTGACAGGGGACGCGAGCAGTACTTC. This gives the protein CASTARVDRGREQYF. Together with reference TRBV2 and TRBJ2-7, the CDR3 gives the full variable domain: EPEVTQTPSHQVTQMGQEVILRCVPISNHLYFYWYRQILGQKVEFLVSFYNNEISEKSEIFDDQFSVERPDGSNFTLKIRSTKLEDSAMYFCASTARVDRGREQYFGPGTRLTVT.

This clonotype showed up just a few times. J is TRBJ1-2 and V is TRBV7-2, with TRBD1 as a possible D gene (5 bases). Trimming cost V 6 bases and J 5 bases, with 16 bases left between them. The CDR3 has 14 amino acids. CDR1 and CDR2 from the germline V gene are SGHTA and FQGNSA. CDR3 sequence: CASRRGVPLYGYTF. As DNA, the CDR3 is TGTGCCAGCAGGAGGGGAGTTCCGTTGTATGGCTACACCTTC.

In this sample, this clonotype turned up many times. The genes are TRBV14 and TRBJ2-7, with D perhaps matching TRBD1 (5 bases). Germline CDR1 and CDR2: SGHDN and FVKESK. CDR3 size: 13 residues. V lost 3 bases to trimming and J lost 8 bases, with 14 bases between them. The CDR3, as DNA: TGTGCCAGCAGCCAGGGGCCCTCCGCGAAGCAGTACTTC. It codes for CASSQGPSAKQYF.

This clonotype came up a few times. The chain uses TRBV6-6 and TRBJ1-2; D is possibly TRBD1 (6 bases). CDR3 length: 15 residues. CDR1 and CDR2 (germline): MNHNY, SVGAGI (reference sequence). The V and J ends lost 2 bases and 6 bases respectively, with 16 bases between them. The CDR3 is CASSYGPLTGNGYTF. Written as DNA, the CDR3 is TGTGCCAGCAGTTACGGGCCCTTAACAGGGAATGGCTACACCTTC.

This clonotype appeared many times. The chain carries TRBV11-2 and TRBJ2-3; D is possibly TRBD1 (8 bases). This CDR3 comprises 16 residues. CDR1 SGHAT and CDR2 FQNNGV come from the germline V gene. V shed 4 bases and J shed 2 bases, with 16 bases lying between them. Here the CDR3 DNA reads TGTGCCAGCAGCTCCCCCACAGGGGGGGTCACAGATACGCAGTATTTT. Protein product: CASSSPTGGVTDTQYF.

The chain recombines TRBV20-1 with TRBJ1-3, with unresolved D. V was clipped by 5 bases and J by 0 bases, with 8 bases between them. The germline CDR1 and CDR2 sequences are DFQATT and SNEGSKA (reference sequence). The CDR3 length is 13 residues. The CDR3 region is CSAQSSSGNTIYF. The CDR3 DNA sequence: TGCAGTGCTCAGAGTTCCTCTGGAAACACCATATATTTT.